This T cell receptor beta chain was recorded in a study of T cell responses to AZD1222 COVID-19 vaccine. Findings and caveats of the study: The donor cohort was predominantly white British with a female majority, and clonal diversity may have been underestimated.

Data came from immunoSEQ multiplex PCR; TCRdb stores just in-frame clones and leaves some out. The table records approximately 92,000 clones, 87% of them present only once. Trimming stripped 5 bases from V and 5 bases from J, with 18 bases between. The germline V gene encodes CDR1 SGHTA and CDR2 FQGNSA. The CDR3 is made up of 15 amino acids. In the case of this clone: What it binds is unknown.

The chain carries TRBV7-2 and TRBJ1-1; D perhaps matches TRBD1 (5 bases). The clonotype was recovered from an adult in good health. The starting material was peripheral blood, obtained on day 0 of AZD1222 vaccination. CDR3 sequence reads: CASSAGTLIGTEAFF. CDR3 DNA: TGTGCCAGCAGCGCCGGGACCCTAATCGGGACTGAAGCTTTCTTT.